This record looks at one T cell receptor (beta chain) sequence and its context. Its antigen is as yet unknown. The germline V gene has CDR1 LNHNV and CDR2 YYDKDF (reference sequence). CDR3 length equals 17 residues. The trim removed 3 bases at V and 6 bases at J, leaving 8 bases unmatched. Using immunoSEQ multiplex PCR, the repertoire was profiled, and TCRdb retains in-frame clones only, with some absent. The data show more than 100,000 clones, 88% seen once. The data were obtained in a study of T cell responses to AZD1222 COVID-19 vaccine. The study's findings and limits: Most donors were white British, females outnumbered males, and clonal diversity was possibly underestimated. Among AZD1222 vaccinees, only 5 to 7 were seropositive at baseline. There were vaccine-associated CD4 TCRs across spike, dominant at 160-218 and 743-854. Per reports, nearly half of all spike-specific TCRs target regions that are unmutated in variants.

The rearrangement uses TRBV15 and TRBJ2-1, with 13 bases matching TRBD2. This sequence was found in an adult in good health. The sample was peripheral blood, taken on day 0 of AZD1222 vaccination. The CDR3 loop is CATSRDRTSGRGNEQFF. In DNA form, the CDR3 reads TGTGCCACCAGCAGGGACCGGACTAGCGGGAGAGGCAATGAGCAGTTCTTC.